The present T cell receptor beta chain was sequenced within a study of regulatory T cells in long-lasting Graves disease. Researchers made TCR beta libraries by using iRepertoire HTBI primers and running Arm-PCR on CDR3 regions. TCRdb redid the calling of the multiplex PCR reads with MiXCR, one entry per CDR3 protein. The sample records hundreds of thousands of distinct CDR3 sequences, about 16% being singletons. The CDR3 spans 20 residues. Per germline, CDR1 SNHLY and CDR2 FYNNEI. V dropped 8 bases and J dropped 2; count of bases not matched to a gene: 22. Time point here: newly diagnosed GD, antithyroid drugs for less than 3 months. Following extraction of RNA from PBMCs, that RNA was used to make the TCR library. The data were also submitted as part of a second study, on T cells in Graves' hyperthyroidism and ophthalmopathy.

The starting material was peripheral blood mononuclear cells (PBMCs), obtained at new diagnosis, from a patient treated with antithyroid drugs. The TCR originated in a man between 18 and 29 years old with Graves disease. The chain joins TRBV2 to TRBJ2-1; 9 bases are a match to TRBD2. CDR3 in amino acids: CASGDPVAGVLPQTYNEQFF. The DNA for the CDR3 is TGTGCCAGCGGGGACCCTGTAGCGGGAGTCCTGCCGCAAACCTACAATGAGCAGTTCTTC.